This T cell receptor beta chain originates from a study of T cell repertoires in cytomegalovirus infection. Across the whole study: Indications came from public TCR beta signatures; they pointed to CMV infection and to a matching HLA type.

Each CDR3 protein gets one entry after TCRdb re-called the reads with MiXCR. The table records over 150,000 distinct CDR3 sequences, roughly 17% of them present only once. Germline assignment: CDR1 SGHDN and CDR2 FVKESK. Trimming took 4 bases from V and 5 from J, leaving 18 bases between them. This CDR3 is 16 amino acids long. The V call is TRBV14, the J call TRBJ2-1; possibly TRBD2 for D (5 bases). This TCR came from a human donor in good health (CMV status not recorded). Some clones in this sample may be carry-over from other donors' samples. What was sequenced was CD8+ T cells from PBMCs. The DNA of the CDR3 is TGTGCCAGCAGCCCCCGCTGGAGGCTGCGGGACAATGAGCAGTTCTTC. Translating it yields CASSPRWRLRDNEQFF.